This record concerns one T cell receptor (beta chain) sequence. Its target antigen remains unknown. Per-base quality was not reported, and no clone a single base away is much larger than it. Other DNA sequences from this sample encode an identical CDR3 as well. Using the deep immunoSEQ assay, TCR CDR3 regions were amplified from genomic DNA by multiplex PCR. Extracted genomic DNA from each cell subset was distributed evenly across all wells of several immunoSEQ 96-well plates, and each plate was treated as a replicate. For unsorted PBMC, each replicate PCR was loaded with about 300 ng genomic DNA, equivalent to 30,000 or so T cell genomes. Ten immunoSEQ deep assay plates were used to sequence the unsorted PBMC genomic DNA. The purified libraries were quantified using a Qubit 3.0 fluorometer, sized with a Bioanalyzer 2100, and then quantified again using the KAPA Library Quantification kit. Every immunoSEQ 96-well plate was sequenced on a dedicated single-read 150-cycle Illumina NextSeq 550 flow cell. Under the source paper's analysis protocol: Because the immunoSEQ output held only junctional sequences and lacked quality scores, the filtering could not match the filtering applied to full-length reads. To assign V/J genes and CDR3, sequences were annotated against IMGT germline references using PyIR, a Python wrapper for IgBLAST v1.9. Reads were filtered out if the reads had weak V/J assignments (E-value above 1e-6), no CDR3, stop codons, out-of-frame junctions, or ambiguous translated residues. V3J clonotypes were defined by identical inferred V gene, J gene, and CDR3 amino acid sequence. Percentage overlap between repertoires was calculated by dividing the number of shared unique clonotypes by the size of the smaller repertoire. RTK rarefaction, the Chao1 estimator, and Recon v2.1 estimates of unobserved clonotypes were used to assess repertoire richness. TCRdb mirrors the immuneACCESS table, restricted to in-frame sequences. Some clones are absent from its copies; in checked studies, under half trace to an unresolved V gene, and the reason for the others is unknown. V, J and clone size reflect that table, while D and trimming were determined from the DNA. For this sample there are approximately 510,000 clones; about four fifths appear just once. The ten largest clonotypes hold roughly 13% of the sample.

The donors were healthy, HIV-negative adults who had no recently reported acute infections or vaccinations. Every donor was a Caucasian adult residing in Nashville, Tennessee, USA. For unsorted samples, tens of millions of PBMCs were counted and genomic DNA was extracted with the QIAamp DNA Blood Mini kit. After blood collection by leukapheresis, PBMCs were isolated using Ficoll-Histopaque density gradient centrifugation and then cryopreserved in the vapor phase of liquid nitrogen. The data were obtained in a study of shared clonotypes between healthy human individuals (dated by TCRdb to 2020 to 2022). A note on the overall study: A couple of women and a few men aged 18 to 49 years were included in the cohort. To estimate repertoire size and how much clonotype sharing occurs between individuals, the study deeply sequenced the blood TCR repertoires of 4 to 6 healthy adults. Different laboratories and diverse techniques were used to prepare libraries and sequence TCR repertoires, to increase sequencing depth and limit assay-specific biases. Between about 0.8 and 9 billion PBMCs per donor were obtained by leukapheresis.

Results the study describes overall, beyond this receptor: Sampling was restricted to blood, and TCR repertoires in tissues likely differ from the TCR repertoires found in blood. The genetic and exposure-history diversity represented was limited by the small number of donors. Pairwise subsampling led to the expectation that sequencing depth would affect the degree of clonotype sharing among donors.

Material: PBMCs. The TCR was taken from a woman aged 40-49 years in good health. Some clones in this sample may be carry-over from other donors' samples.

At the DNA level, the sequence is TGCGCCAGCAGCTTGGACCCTACCGGGGAGCTGTTTTTT. It encodes CASSLDPTGELFF. The chain is encoded by TRBV5-1 joined to TRBJ2-2, with the D gene call left open. Trimming costs V 0 bases and J 5 bases, and their ends lie 5 bases apart. The germline V gene gives CDR1 as SGHRS and CDR2 as YFSETQ. The CDR3 contains 13 residues, cysteine and phenylalanine counted. Only CDR3 DNA is held: 39 bases, read in frame from base 1.